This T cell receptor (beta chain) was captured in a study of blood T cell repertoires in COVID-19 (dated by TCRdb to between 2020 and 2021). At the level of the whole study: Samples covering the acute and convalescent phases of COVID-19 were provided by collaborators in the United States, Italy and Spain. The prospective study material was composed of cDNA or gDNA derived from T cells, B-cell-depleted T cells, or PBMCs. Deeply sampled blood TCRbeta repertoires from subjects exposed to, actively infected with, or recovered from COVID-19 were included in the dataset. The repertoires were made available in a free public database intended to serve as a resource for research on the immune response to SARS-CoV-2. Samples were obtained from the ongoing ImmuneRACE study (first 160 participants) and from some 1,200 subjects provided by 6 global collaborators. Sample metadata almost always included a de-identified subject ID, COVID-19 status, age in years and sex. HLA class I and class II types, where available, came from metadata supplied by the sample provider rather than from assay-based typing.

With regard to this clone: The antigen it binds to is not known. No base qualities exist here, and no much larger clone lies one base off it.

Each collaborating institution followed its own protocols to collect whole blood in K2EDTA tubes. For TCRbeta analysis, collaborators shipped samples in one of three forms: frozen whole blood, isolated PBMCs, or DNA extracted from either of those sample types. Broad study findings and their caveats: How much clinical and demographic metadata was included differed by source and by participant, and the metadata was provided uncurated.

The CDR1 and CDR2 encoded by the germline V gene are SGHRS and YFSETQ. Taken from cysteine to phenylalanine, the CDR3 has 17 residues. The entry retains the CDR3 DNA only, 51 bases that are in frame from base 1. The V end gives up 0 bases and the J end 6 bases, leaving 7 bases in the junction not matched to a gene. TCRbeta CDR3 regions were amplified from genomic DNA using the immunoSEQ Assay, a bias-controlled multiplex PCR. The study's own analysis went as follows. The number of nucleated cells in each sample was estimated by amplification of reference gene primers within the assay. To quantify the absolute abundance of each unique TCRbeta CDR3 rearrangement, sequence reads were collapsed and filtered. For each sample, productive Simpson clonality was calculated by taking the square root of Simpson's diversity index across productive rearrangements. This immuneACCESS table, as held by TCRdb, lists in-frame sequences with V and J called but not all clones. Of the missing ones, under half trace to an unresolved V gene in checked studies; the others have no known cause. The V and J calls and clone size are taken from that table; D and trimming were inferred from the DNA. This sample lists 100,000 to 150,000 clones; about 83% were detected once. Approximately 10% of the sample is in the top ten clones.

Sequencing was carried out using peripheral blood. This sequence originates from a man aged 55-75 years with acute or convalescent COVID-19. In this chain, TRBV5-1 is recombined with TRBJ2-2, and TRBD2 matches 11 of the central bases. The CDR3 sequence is CASSLGTSGLVAGELFF. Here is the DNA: TGCGCCAGCAGCTTGGGGACTAGCGGGCTTGTGGCCGGGGAGCTGTTTTTT.